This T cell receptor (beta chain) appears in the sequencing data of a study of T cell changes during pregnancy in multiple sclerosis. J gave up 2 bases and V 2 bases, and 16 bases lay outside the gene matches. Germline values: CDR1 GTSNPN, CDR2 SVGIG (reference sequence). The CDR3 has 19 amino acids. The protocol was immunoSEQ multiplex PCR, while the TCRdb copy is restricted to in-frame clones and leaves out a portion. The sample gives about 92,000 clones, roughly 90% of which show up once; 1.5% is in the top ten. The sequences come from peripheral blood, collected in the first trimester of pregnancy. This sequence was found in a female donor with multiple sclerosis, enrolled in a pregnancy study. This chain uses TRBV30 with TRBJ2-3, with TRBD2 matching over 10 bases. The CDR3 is CAWSPSFLAGAQHTDTQYF. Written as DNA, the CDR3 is TGTGCCTGGAGTCCTTCCTTTCTAGCGGGAGCGCAGCACACAGATACGCAGTATTTT. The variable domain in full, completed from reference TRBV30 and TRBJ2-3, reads SQTIHQWPATLVQPVGSPLSLECTVEGTSNPNLYWYRQAAGRGLQLLFYSVGIGQISSEVPQNLSASRPQDRQFILSSKKLLLSDSGFYLCAWSPSFLAGAQHTDTQYFGPGTRLTVL.